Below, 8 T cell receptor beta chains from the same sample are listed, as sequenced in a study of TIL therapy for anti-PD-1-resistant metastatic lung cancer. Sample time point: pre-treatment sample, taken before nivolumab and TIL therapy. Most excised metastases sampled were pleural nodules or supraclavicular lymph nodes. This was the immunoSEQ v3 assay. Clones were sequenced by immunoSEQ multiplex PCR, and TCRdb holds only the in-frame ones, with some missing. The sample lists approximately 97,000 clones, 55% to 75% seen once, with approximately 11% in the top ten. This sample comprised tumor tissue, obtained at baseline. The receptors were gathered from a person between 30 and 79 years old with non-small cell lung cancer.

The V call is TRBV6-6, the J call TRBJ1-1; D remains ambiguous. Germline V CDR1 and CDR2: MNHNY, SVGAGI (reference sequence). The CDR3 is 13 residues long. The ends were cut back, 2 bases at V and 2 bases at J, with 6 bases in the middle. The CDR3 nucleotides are TGTGCCAGCAGTTACCGGGGAAACACTGAAGCTTTCTTT. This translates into CASSYRGNTEAFF.

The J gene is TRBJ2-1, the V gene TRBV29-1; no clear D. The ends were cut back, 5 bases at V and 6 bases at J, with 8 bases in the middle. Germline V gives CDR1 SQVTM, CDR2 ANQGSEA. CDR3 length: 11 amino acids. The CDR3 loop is CSVLPPNEQFF. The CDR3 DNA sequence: TGCAGCGTTCTCCCCCCCAATGAGCAGTTCTTC.

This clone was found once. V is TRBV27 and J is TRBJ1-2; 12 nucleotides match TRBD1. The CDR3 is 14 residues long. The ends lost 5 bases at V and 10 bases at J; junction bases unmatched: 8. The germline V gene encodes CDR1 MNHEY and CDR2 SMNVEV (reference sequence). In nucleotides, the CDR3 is TGTGCCAGCAGTCCACAGGGACAGGGGGCCTCCTACACCTTC. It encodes CASSPQGQGASYTF.

The CDR3 spells CASSLGLANTGELFF. The CDR3 bases are TGTGCCAGCAGCTTGGGACTAGCAAACACCGGGGAGCTGTTTTTT. The chain recombines TRBV5-4 with TRBJ2-2; 7 bases fit TRBD2. Germline CDR1 is SGHNT and CDR2 is YYREEE (reference sequence). The CDR3 spans 15 residues. J lost 2 bases, V lost 0 bases, and 1 base had no gene match.

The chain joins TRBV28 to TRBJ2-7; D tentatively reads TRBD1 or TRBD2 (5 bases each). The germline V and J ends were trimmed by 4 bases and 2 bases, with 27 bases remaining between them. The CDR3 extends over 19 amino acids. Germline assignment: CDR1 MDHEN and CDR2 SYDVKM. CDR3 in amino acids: CASSSHTGHGKTLAYEQYF. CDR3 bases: TGTGCCAGCAGTTCCCACACCGGACACGGGAAAACTCTAGCCTACGAGCAGTACTTC.

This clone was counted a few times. The CDR3 DNA follows: TGTGCCAGCAGCGCGACAGGGGTAGGGCAGCCCCAGCATTTT. Translating gives CASSATGVGQPQHF. The rearrangement links TRBV3-1 (or the pseudogene TRBV3-2) to TRBJ1-5, with 8 bases fitting TRBD1. The CDR3 runs 14 residues. After removal of 5 bases from V and 7 bases from J, the junction contained 7 bases not matched to a gene. Germline CDR1 and CDR2: LGHDT and YNNKEL (reference sequence).

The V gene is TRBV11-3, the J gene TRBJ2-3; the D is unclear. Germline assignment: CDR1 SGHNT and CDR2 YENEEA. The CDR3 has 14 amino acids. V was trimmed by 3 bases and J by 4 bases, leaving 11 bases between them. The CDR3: CASSFYEDPDTQYF. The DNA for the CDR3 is TGTGCCAGCAGCTTTTATGAGGACCCAGATACGCAGTATTTT.

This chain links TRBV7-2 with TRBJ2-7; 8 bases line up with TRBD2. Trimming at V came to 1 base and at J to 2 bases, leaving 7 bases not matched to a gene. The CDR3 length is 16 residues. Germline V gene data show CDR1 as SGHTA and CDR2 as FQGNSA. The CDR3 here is CASSLGTQRGPYEQYF. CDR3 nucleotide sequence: TGTGCCAGCAGCTTAGGTACCCAGCGGGGGCCCTACGAGCAGTACTTC. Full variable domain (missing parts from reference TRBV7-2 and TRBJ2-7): GAGVSQSPSNKVTEKGKDVELRCDPISGHTALYWYRQSLGQGLEFLIYFQGNSAPDKSGLPSDRFSAERTGGSVSTLTIQRTQQEDSAVYLCASSLGTQRGPYEQYFGPGTRLTVT.